This T cell receptor beta chain emerged from a study of shared clonotypes between healthy human individuals. The CDR3 is made up of 14 amino acids. V was cut by 2 bases and J by 5 bases, with 12 bases left in between. In germline, CDR1 is ENHRY, CDR2 SYGVKD. This clone was seen more than once but under ten times. The data were produced by immunoSEQ multiplex PCR, yet TCRdb's version contains in-frame clones alone and is incomplete. The table has some 1 million clones, about 76% seen once. The receptor was isolated from a man between 18 and 29 years old in good health. Sequencing input: memory CD4+ T cells sorted from blood. Subset in this sample: CD45RA-negative fraction. The genes are TRBV10-3 and TRBJ1-2; D is uncertain. The CDR3 loop reads CAISEPRTGYGYTF. DNA for the CDR3: TGTGCCATCAGTGAGCCCCGGACCGGTTATGGCTACACCTTC.